The clone carrying this TCR beta chain was counted a few times. No antigen is known for it. This sample is part of a study of regulatory T cells in long-lasting Graves disease. Study-level findings and limits: Patients with persistent disease showed a bias toward TRBV28, TRBJ1-2 and TRBJ2-5.

Both iRepertoire HTBI primers and Arm-PCR of CDR3 regions were used to build the TCR beta libraries. TCRdb reprocessed the multiplex PCR reads via MiXCR and lists one record per CDR3 protein. The repertoire includes 310,000 or so distinct CDR3 sequences, roughly 21% of them detected once, and more than 50% sits in the top ten. The time point denotes: persistent/refractory GD, antithyroid drugs over 5 years with positive TRAb. The TCR library was made from RNA extracted from PBMCs. From germline, CDR1 is SGHTA and CDR2 FQGTGA. This CDR3 spans 18 amino acids. V was pared by 5 bases and J by 3 bases, with 14 bases of the junction left unmatched.

This TCR was recovered from a female donor with Graves disease. The rearrangement links TRBV7-3 to TRBJ2-2; 8 bases match TRBD2. The starting material was peripheral blood mononuclear cells (PBMCs), obtained when the disease was refractory, from a patient treated with antithyroid drugs. The CDR3 reads CASSPRGGQLPYTGELFF. The CDR3 nucleotides read TGTGCCAGCAGCCCCCGGGGGGGGCAGTTGCCTTACACCGGGGAGCTGTTTTTT.